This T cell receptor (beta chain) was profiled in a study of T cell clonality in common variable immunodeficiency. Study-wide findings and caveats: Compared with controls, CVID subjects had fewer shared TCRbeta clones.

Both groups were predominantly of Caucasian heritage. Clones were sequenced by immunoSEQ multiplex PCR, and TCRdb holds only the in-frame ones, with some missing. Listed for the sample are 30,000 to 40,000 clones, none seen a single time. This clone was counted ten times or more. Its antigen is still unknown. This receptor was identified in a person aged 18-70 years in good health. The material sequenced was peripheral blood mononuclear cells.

The CDR3 spells CASSAGQGRDTQYF. Incomplete CDR3 DNA: TGTGCCAGCAGCGCGGGACAGGGGAGAGATACG. The rearrangement uses TRBV5-5 and TRBJ2-3, with 10 bases aligning to TRBD1. With the read ending 3 residues before the CDR3 end, the germline J gene is used to fill in that end. The CDR3 contains 14 residues. The V gene's germline CDR1 is SGHKS and CDR2 YYEKEE (reference sequence). After removal of 4 bases from V and 5 bases from J, the junction contained 4 bases not matched to a gene.